The 24 T cell receptor beta chains presented below share a single source sample, sequenced in a study of T cells in Graves' hyperthyroidism and ophthalmopathy (dated 2019 in TCRdb). Libraries were built with multiplex PCR. Sequencing was performed on an Illumina HiSeq 2000. Amplification of TCR beta CDR3 regions was carried out from RNA transcripts. The first round of RT-PCR for the TCR CDR3 was performed with the HTBI primer set and the Qiagen OneStep RT-PCR kit. TCRdb reprocessing: public reads trimmed at Q25 with fastp, clones called with MiXCR, in-frame beta chains kept. Every CDR3 protein is listed once, alongside the most common genes and DNA of its rows. Counted in this sample were under 350,000 distinct CDR3 sequences; approximately 15% of them appeared once. The ten largest clones add up to about a third of the sample. The sequencing input was blood. The receptors were sampled from a middle-aged woman with Graves' ophthalmopathy.

In its sample, this clonotype was seen many times. The chain has TRBV20-1 and TRBJ1-2, with D perhaps matching TRBD1 (5 bases). The CDR3 consists of 13 residues. Germline lookup yields CDR1 DFQATT and CDR2 SNEGSKA (reference sequence). V lost 3 bases, J lost 3 bases, and 11 bases lay in between. The CDR3 DNA sequence: TGCAGTGCTAGGGTGGGGGTGGACTATGGCTACACCTTC. Encoded protein: CSARVGVDYGYTF.

The chain couples TRBV5-5 to TRBJ2-2; D may be TRBD2 (5 bases). V lost 0 bases to trimming and J lost 7 bases, with 19 bases between them. Germline CDR1 and CDR2: SGHKS and YYEKEE (reference sequence). The CDR3 is made up of 17 amino acids. As DNA, the CDR3 is TGTGCCAGCAGCTTGGGCACCACACGAGGGATTCTCGGGGAGCTGTTTTTT. Amino acids: CASSLGTTRGILGELFF. Filled out from reference TRBV5-5 and TRBJ2-2, the complete variable domain reads DAGVTQSPTHLIKTRGQQVTLRCSPISGHKSVSWYQQVLGQGPQFIFQYYEKEERGRGNFPDRFSARQFPNYSSELNVNALLLGDSALYLCASSLGTTRGILGELFFGEGSRLTVL.

This clonotype was picked up many times. The chain combines TRBV10-2 with TRBJ2-7, with a tentative D call TRBD1 (6 bases). V dropped 6 bases and J dropped 0 bases, with 12 bases sitting between them. Per germline, CDR1 WSHSY and CDR2 SAAADI. The CDR3 sequence is 14 residues long. This chain's CDR3 is CASRGDRSSYEQYF. The CDR3, as DNA: TGCGCCAGCAGGGGTGACAGGTCCTCCTACGAGCAGTACTTC.

This clonotype appeared a few times. The chain employs TRBV7-9 and TRBJ1-1, with D possibly being TRBD1 (5 bases). V shed 3 bases and J shed 5 bases, with 13 bases lying between them. The germline V gene has CDR1 SEHNR and CDR2 FQNEAQ (reference sequence). The CDR3 is 14 residues long. The CDR3 loop reads CASSFFRVSTEAFF. CDR3 in DNA: TGTGCCAGCAGCTTTTTCAGGGTGTCGACTGAAGCTTTCTTT. The full variable domain, completed using reference TRBV7-9 and TRBJ1-1, is DTGVSQNPRHKITKRGQNVTFRCDPISEHNRLYWYRQTLGQGPEFLTYFQNEAQLEKSRLLSDRFSAERPKGSFSTLEIQRTEQGDSAMYLCASSFFRVSTEAFFGQGTRLTVV.

This clonotype was counted between two and nine times. The chain is built from TRBV5-1 and TRBJ1-2, with 7 positions matching TRBD1. This CDR3 region has 15 residues. The V and J ends lost 1 base and 7 bases, in that order; junction bases with no gene match: 10. CDR1 SGHRS and CDR2 YFSETQ come from the germline V gene. The CDR3 is CASSLLLGRGIGYTF. CDR3 nucleotides: TGCGCCAGCAGCTTGCTACTAGGCAGGGGGATTGGCTACACCTTC.

This clonotype appeared a few times. V gene TRBV14 combines with J gene TRBJ2-1, with unresolved D. The germline V gene encodes CDR1 SGHDN and CDR2 FVKESK. This CDR3 contains 16 residues. The V end lost 2 bases, the J end lost 5 bases, and 16 bases lay between the germline ends. The CDR3: CASSQHRPSFDNEQFF. The CDR3 region has the DNA TGTGCCAGCAGCCAACACCGTCCTTCCTTTGACAATGAGCAGTTCTTC. The full variable domain, its missing parts supplied by reference TRBV14 and TRBJ2-1, is EAGVTQFPSHSVIEKGQTVTLRCDPISGHDNLYWYRRVMGKEIKFLLHFVKESKQDESGMPNNRFLAERTGGTYSTLKVQPAELEDSGVYFCASSQHRPSFDNEQFFGPGTRLTVL.

This clonotype was detected a few times. V gene TRBV4-1 combines with J gene TRBJ2-3; unclear D gene. The CDR3 has 13 amino acids. V gave up 5 bases and J gave up 0 bases, with 6 bases separating them. CDR1 MGHRA and CDR2 YSYEKL come from the germline V gene. CDR3 amino acids: CASSYQSTDTQYF. The CDR3 bases are TGCGCCAGCAGCTACCAGAGCACAGATACGCAGTATTTT.

This clonotype was detected ten times or more. This chain links TRBV7-8 with TRBJ2-6; D is perhaps TRBD1 (6 bases). Looked up from germline, CDR1 is SGHVS and CDR2 is FQNEAQ. The CDR3 is 17 residues long. The V gene lost 4 bases and the J gene lost 0 bases, with 13 bases spanning the gap. Written as DNA, the CDR3 is TGTGCCAGCAGCTCAATAGACAGGAGCTCTGGGGCCAACGTCCTGACTTTC. Its translation is CASSSIDRSSGANVLTF. The complete variable domain, with remaining parts taken from reference TRBV7-8 and TRBJ2-6, reads GAGVSQSPRYKVAKRGQDVALRCDPISGHVSLFWYQQALGQGPEFLTYFQNEAQLDKSGLPSDRFFAERPEGSVSTLKIQRTQQEDSAVYLCASSSIDRSSGANVLTFGAGSRLTVL.

This clonotype has at least ten counts. The chain has TRBV5-6 and TRBJ1-5; D is undetermined. The germline V gene has CDR1 SGHDT and CDR2 YYEEEE. The CDR3 loop spans 15 amino acids. The V and J ends lost 4 bases and 1 base respectively, with 12 bases between them. The CDR3 nucleotides are TGTGCCAGCAGCCGGACTCGATCAAGCAATCAGCCCCAGCATTTT. It specifies CASSRTRSSNQPQHF.

The chain uses TRBV20-1 and TRBJ2-3; 12 bases match TRBD2. Germline trimming cut 5 bases from V and 0 bases from J; bases unmatched to any gene: 9. Germline-derived CDR1 and CDR2 are DFQATT and SNEGSKA (reference sequence). The CDR3 has 17 amino acids. CDR3 bases: TGCAGTGCTCCCAGGACTAGCGGGGCCTCTAGCACAGATACGCAGTATTTT. It translates to CSAPRTSGASSTDTQYF.

In its sample, this clonotype was seen many times. V usage is TRBV11-2 and J usage is TRBJ1-2, with D uncertain. The CDR3 has 13 amino acids. V lost 5 bases, J lost 4 bases, and 11 bases lay in between. The germline V gene encodes CDR1 SGHAT and CDR2 FQNNGV. In nucleotides, the CDR3 is TGTGCCAGCAGCCTCGGACTGACCTATGGCTACACCTTC. This gives the protein CASSLGLTYGYTF.

V gene TRBV18 combines with J gene TRBJ2-7; D gene unclear. The CDR3 covers 14 residues. The V gene lost 2 bases and the J gene lost 5 bases, with 13 bases spanning the gap. CDR1 is KGHSH, CDR2 LQKENI, per germline. The chain's CDR3 is CASSPVLKRDEQYF. DNA for the CDR3: TGTGCCAGCTCACCAGTATTGAAACGGGACGAGCAGTACTTC.

Ten or more counts support this clonotype. This chain joins TRBV3-1 and TRBJ2-7, with TRBD1 matching 11 bases. There are 14 residues in the CDR3. From germline, CDR1 is LGHDT and CDR2 YNNKEL (reference sequence). The J segment lost 6 bases and the V segment lost 4 bases, leaving 5 bases of the junction unmatched. The CDR3 loop is CASSLDRGRSEQYF. CDR3 bases: TGTGCCAGCAGCCTGGACAGGGGGCGCTCCGAGCAGTACTTC.

This clonotype was counted ten times or more. This sequence joins TRBV28 and TRBJ2-7; 8 bases map to TRBD1. Germline-derived CDR1 and CDR2 are MDHEN and SYDVKM. The CDR3 spans 13 residues. J gave up 6 bases and V 4 bases, and 5 bases lay outside the gene matches. The CDR3 loop is CASSWDRLSEQYF. The CDR3 DNA reads as TGTGCCAGCAGTTGGGACAGGTTGTCCGAGCAGTACTTC.

This clonotype was found many times. This chain uses TRBV6-5 with TRBJ1-2, with D unresolved. V lost 4 bases, J lost 8 bases, and 14 bases lay in between. The V gene's germline CDR1 is MNHEY and CDR2 SVGAGI. This CDR3 is 13 amino acids long. The CDR3 sequence: CASSSRAFRGYTF. The CDR3, as DNA: TGTGCCAGCAGTTCCCGGGCATTTAGGGGCTACACCTTC.

The V call is TRBV4-2, the J call TRBJ2-2, with D hard to call. This CDR3 spans 15 amino acids. V was trimmed by 1 base and J by 2 bases, leaving 8 bases between them. The V gene's germline CDR1 is LGHNA and CDR2 YNFKEQ. The CDR3 region is CASSQVGKNTGELFF. The DNA of the CDR3 is TGTGCCAGCAGCCAAGTGGGAAAAAACACCGGGGAGCTGTTTTTT.

This clonotype was observed a handful of times. The V and J genes are TRBV20-1 and TRBJ1-2; D is uncertain. The CDR3 has 15 amino acids. V dropped 3 bases and J dropped 3 bases, with 17 bases sitting between them. Germline V gene lookup returns CDR1 DFQATT and CDR2 SNEGSKA (reference sequence). The CDR3 nucleotides are TGCAGTGCTAGCCCCCTCTTGACTAGAGACTATGGCTACACCTTC. Translation gives CSASPLLTRDYGYTF.

This clonotype was recorded many times. This chain joins TRBV7-2 and TRBJ2-3, with 10 bases identical to TRBD2. Trimming removed 7 bases from V and 9 bases from J; junction bases left unmatched: 13. The length of the CDR3 is 15 residues. Germline CDR1 reads SGHTA; CDR2 reads FQGNSA. The DNA for the CDR3 is TGTGCCAGCATCCTAGTCCCCAGCGGGGGGGGGACGCAGTATTTT. The encoded protein is CASILVPSGGGTQYF.

This clonotype was counted ten times or more. The rearrangement joins TRBV28 to TRBJ2-3; 9 bases are shared with TRBD2. The CDR3 loop spans 14 amino acids. CDR1 MDHEN and CDR2 SYDVKM come from the germline V gene. V was pared by 5 bases and J by 4 bases, with 4 bases of the junction left unmatched. In DNA form, the CDR3 reads TGTGCCAGCAGTGGCGGGGGGGTTGCAGATACGCAGTATTTT. Residues: CASSGGGVADTQYF.

For this clonotype: This could be a read error, since a much larger clone is one nucleotide away. The CDR3 protein is CASSFGTAFHSNQPRHF. CDR3 coding DNA: TGTGCCAGCAGTTTTGGGACAGCTTTCCATAGCAATCAGCCCCGGCATTTT. The V call is TRBV28, the J call TRBJ1-5; TRBD1 matches at 7 bases. CDR1 and CDR2 (germline): MDHEN, SYDVKM. The CDR3 extends over 17 amino acids. Supplemented by reference TRBV28 and TRBJ1-5, the full variable domain reads DVKVTQSSRYLVKRTGEKVFLECVQDMDHENMFWYRQDPGLGLRLIYFSYDVKMKEKGDIPEGYSVSREKKERFSLILESASTNQTSMYLCASSFGTAFHSNQPRHFGDGTRLSIL.

This CDR3 reads CSAREYGNTIYF. Written as DNA, the CDR3 is TGCAGTGCTAGGGAATATGGAAACACCATATATTTT. V gene TRBV20-1 combines with J gene TRBJ1-3; D is ambiguous. CDR1 is DFQATT, CDR2 SNEGSKA, per germline (reference sequence). Trimming took 3 bases from V and 3 from J, leaving 6 bases between them. The CDR3 sequence is 12 residues long.

This clonotype was detected only a few times. This rearrangement joins TRBV6-4 to TRBJ1-1, with 9 positions matching TRBD1. J lost 8 bases, V lost 5 bases, and 6 bases had no gene match. The germline V gene encodes CDR1 MRHNA and CDR2 SNTAGT. The CDR3 extends over 13 amino acids. CDR3 protein: CASSYDRGGEAFF. Written as DNA, the CDR3 is TGTGCCAGCAGTTATGACAGGGGGGGGGAAGCTTTCTTT.

The sample holds a few counts of this clonotype. The chain links TRBV15 to TRBJ1-5; 9 bases match TRBD1. From germline, CDR1 is LNHNV and CDR2 YYDKDF (reference sequence). The CDR3 length is 17 residues. The junction had 5 bases not matched to a gene; V was cut back by 2 bases and J by 0 bases. As DNA, the CDR3 is TGTGCCACCAGCAGAATACAGGGGGCGCGTAGCAATCAGCCCCAGCATTTT. Protein product: CATSRIQGARSNQPQHF.

This CDR3 reads CASRGGYEDQPQHF. The CDR3 DNA reads as TGTGCCAGCAGGGGAGGATACGAGGATCAGCCCCAGCATTTT. This chain links TRBV10-3 with TRBJ1-5, with D perhaps TRBD1 (6 bases). The CDR3 loop spans 14 amino acids. From germline, CDR1 is ENHRY and CDR2 SYGVKD. V was clipped by 10 bases and J by 5 bases, with 18 bases between them.